Reported below is one TCR beta chain. The repertoire was sequenced with immunoSEQ multiplex PCR; TCRdb's copy has only in-frame clones and lacks some. Here the sample spans roughly 11,000 clones, roughly 80% being singletons. This sample was taken from a study of sequential checkpoint blockade in melanoma. Regarding treatment: randomized to nivolumab then ipilimumab (arm A) or the reverse (arm B). The sample here was CD8+ T cells sorted from blood (inferred from file names), taken from a patient given nivolumab and ipilimumab in sequence. The sequence was collected from a human donor with melanoma.

DNA of the CDR3: TGTGCCAGTAGTATAGCAGTCCGGCTAGCGGTCACAGATACGCAGTATTTT. Translating gives CASSIAVRLAVTDTQYF. This chain uses TRBV19 with TRBJ2-3; TRBD2 agrees at 7 bases. V lost 1 base to trimming and J lost 2 bases; unmatched junction nucleotides: 9. The V gene's germline CDR1 is LNHDA and CDR2 SQIVND (reference sequence). CDR3 length: 17 amino acids.